This T cell receptor beta chain was sequenced for a study of T cells of healthy individuals. Looked up from germline, CDR1 is LGHDT and CDR2 is YNNKEL (reference sequence). V lost 4 bases, J lost 1 base, and 0 bases stayed unmatched. This CDR3 is 14 amino acids long. This clonotype has a handful of counts. TCRdb called the 5' RACE reads again in MiXCR, with one record for every CDR3 protein. The sample contains some 100,000 distinct CDR3 sequences, 15% to 20% of which appear only once. This TCR came from a human donor in good health. The gene calls are TRBV3-1 and TRBJ2-3, with 9 bases lining up with TRBD2. CDR3 sequence reads: CASSRTSGTDTQYF. For the CDR3, the DNA is TGTGCCAGCAGCCGGACTAGCGGCACAGATACGCAGTATTTT.